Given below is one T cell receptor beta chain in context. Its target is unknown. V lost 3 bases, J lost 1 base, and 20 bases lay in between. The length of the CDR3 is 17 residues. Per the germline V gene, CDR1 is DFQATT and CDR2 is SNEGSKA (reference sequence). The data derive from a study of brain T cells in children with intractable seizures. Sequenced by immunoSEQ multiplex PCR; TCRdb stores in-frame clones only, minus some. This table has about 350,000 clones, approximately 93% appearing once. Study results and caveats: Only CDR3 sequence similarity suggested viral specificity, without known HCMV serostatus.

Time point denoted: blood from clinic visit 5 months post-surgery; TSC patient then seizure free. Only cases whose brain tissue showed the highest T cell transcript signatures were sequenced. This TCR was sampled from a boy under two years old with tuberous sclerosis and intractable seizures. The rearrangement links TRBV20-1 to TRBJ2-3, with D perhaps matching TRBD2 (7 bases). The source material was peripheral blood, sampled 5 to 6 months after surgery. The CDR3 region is CSASIGTLAIRTDTQYF. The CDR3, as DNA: TGCAGTGCTAGTATCGGGACACTAGCGATACGCACAGATACGCAGTATTTT.